Listed below are T cell receptor beta chains from one sample, sequenced in a study of OX40 agonist ivuxolimab in advanced cancers. TCRdb's table, derived via immunoSEQ multiplex PCR, lists solely in-frame clones and lacks some. The sample gives more than 60,000 clones, 85% to 95% of which show up once; approximately 14% is in the top ten. The sample consisted of CD4+ or CD8+ T cells sorted from blood, taken in a trial of the OX40 agonist ivuxolimab. These receptors originate from an adult with an advanced solid tumor such as melanoma, head and neck, liver or kidney cancer. CDR3s include the opening cysteine and the closing phenylalanine or tryptophan. D genes are given only for firm matches. The size of a clone is reported for some rows only, either as once, few or many, or as a class for expanded clones.

v_call	j_call	d_call	clone_size	cdr3_nt	cdr3_aa
TRBV4-1	TRBJ1-4	-	-	TGCGCCAGCAACCAGGGCAGGGAAAATGAAAAACTGTTTTTT	CASNQGRENEKLFF
TRBV19	TRBJ2-2	TRBD2	-	TGTGCCAGTAGTATCGCGGGAGCCGGGGAGCTGTTTTTT	CASSIAGAGELFF
TRBV7-6	TRBJ2-3	-	-	TGTGCCAGCAGCCCCCTCAGGCCGCCAGATACGCAGTATTTT	CASSPLRPPDTQYF
TRBV30	TRBJ2-7	-	-	TGTGCCTGGACCGGGGTCTACGAGCAGTACTTC	CAWTGVYEQYF
TRBV6-4	TRBJ2-7	-	-	TGTGCCAGCAGTGACTCGGCCCCCCCAGGGCGCCCCTACGAGCAGTACTTC	CASSDSAPPGRPYEQYF
TRBV10-3	TRBJ1-1	-	-	TGTGCCATCAGTGAGTCGTCCGCAGGGGTGGACACTGAAGCTTTCTTT	CAISESSAGVDTEAFF
TRBV7-6	TRBJ2-2	-	-	TGTGCCAGCGGGTTGGAAGGGGTCACCGGGGAGCTGTTTTTT	CASGLEGVTGELFF
TRBV28	TRBJ2-7	-	-	TGTGCCAGCAGTTTCTCTCCCTACGAGCAGTACTTC	CASSFSPYEQYF
TRBV4-1	TRBJ1-2	TRBD1	-	TGCGCCAGCAGCCAAGACACAGGGGGCTATGGCTACACCTTC	CASSQDTGGYGYTF
TRBV6-6	TRBJ2-7	-	-	TGTGCCAGCATCGAGGGGGGGCCCCCCGCCTACGAGCAGTACTTC	CASIEGGPPAYEQYF
TRBV19	TRBJ2-1	TRBD2	-	TGTGCCAGCCTAGCGGGGGGGCTTGGTGAGCAGTTCTTC	CASLAGGLGEQFF
TRBV7-2	TRBJ2-3	-	-	TGTGCCAGCAGCTTAGGGGCTAGCGCTCAAGATACGCAGTATTTT	CASSLGASAQDTQYF
TRBV11-2	TRBJ2-5	-	once	TGTGCCAGCAGACCCAGGGGGGGGGAGACCCAGTACTTC	CASRPRGGETQYF
TRBV19	TRBJ2-3	-	-	TGTGCCAGTAGCCCGAGGCCCCCGGGCACAGATACGCAGTATTTT	CASSPRPPGTDTQYF
TRBV27	TRBJ2-2	TRBD2	-	TGTGCCAGCAGTCGACCGGGACTAGCGGGGGACACCGGGGAGCTGTTTTTT	CASSRPGLAGDTGELFF
TRBV4-2	TRBJ2-7	TRBD2	few	TGTGCCAGCAGCCTCGGGGCTAGCGGGGGAAACGAGCAGTACTTC	CASSLGASGGNEQYF
TRBV27	TRBJ1-2	-	once	TGTGCCAGCAGTTTAGGTCTTCGAAGAGACGGGGGCAACTATGGCTACACCTTC	CASSLGLRRDGGNYGYTF
TRBV19	TRBJ2-3	-	-	TGTGCCAGTAGTCCTCCGGGTCGGGTAGATACGCAGTATTTT	CASSPPGRVDTQYF